The entry that follows covers one T cell receptor beta chain sequence. It was with a sample-barcoded 5' primer and a J-beta primer mix that a second PCR of roughly 7 to 12 cycles was run. A template-switch adaptor that had 12 random nucleotides put a tag on each cDNA molecule. A minimum of 3 million CDR3-containing paired-end reads was obtained for each sample. From the 5' RACE reads, TCRdb called clonotypes with MiXCR, one entry per CDR3 protein. The sample lists about 1,500,000 distinct CDR3 sequences; roughly 27% were seen once. This entry belongs to a study of blood T cells in healthy people across ages. Overall study: For every two T cells, template switching captured about one barcoded beta molecule.

V lost 4 bases to trimming and J lost 9 bases; unmatched junction nucleotides: 10. Per the germline V gene, CDR1 is SGDLS and CDR2 is YYNGEE. This CDR3 contains 14 residues. The receptor was derived from a woman in her 30s in good health. The genes are TRBV9 and TRBJ2-1; 7 bases align to TRBD2. Sample: blood. The CDR3 DNA reads as TGTGCCAGCAGCCACCCGGTGCGGGAGACTGAGCAGTTCTTC. Translating it yields CASSHPVRETEQFF. The variable domain in full, completed from reference TRBV9 and TRBJ2-1, reads DSGVTQTPKHLITATGQRVTLRCSPRSGDLSVYWYQQSLDQGLQFLIQYYNGEERAKGNILERFSAQQFPDLHSELNLSSLELGDSALYFCASSHPVRETEQFFGPGTRLTVL.